This is a list of T cell receptor beta chains from one sample in a study of monozygotic twins with inflammatory bowel disease. One entry per CDR3 protein, without DNA, is what TCRdb gives after re-calling the 5' RACE reads. This sample's table reports about 380,000 distinct CDR3 sequences. The sequencing input was blood. The receptors here all came from a human donor with ulcerative colitis or Crohn's disease, or a healthy co-twin of an affected twin (not recorded which). The CDR3 runs from the conserved cysteine through the conserved F or W.

V	J	CDR3
TRBV5-1	TRBJ1-4	CASSLDRPHTEKLFF
TRBV5-1	TRBJ1-2	CASSLEGTGIGPDGYTF
TRBV3-1	TRBJ2-5	CASSHLRGTQYF
TRBV30	TRBJ1-1	CAWGTLMNTEAFF
TRBV5-6	TRBJ2-5	CASSSPLAGEETQYF
TRBV27	TRBJ2-5	CASSLSWDRVKETQYF
TRBV29-1	TRBJ2-1	CSVKLLGHNEQFF
TRBV7-3	TRBJ2-3	CASSLVAGGRADTQYF
TRBV19	TRBJ2-4	CASSTRQVSKNIQYF
TRBV29-1	TRBJ2-5	CSVEGGTVQETQYF
TRBV7-9	TRBJ2-3	CASSPRYTDTQYF
TRBV6-6	TRBJ1-6	CASSYPVNSPLHF
TRBV11-1	TRBJ1-2	CASSLRRAETGGYTF
TRBV7-3	TRBJ1-6	CASSSQGFNSPLHF
TRBV30	TRBJ2-3	CAWSPVGTQYF
TRBV2	TRBJ2-4	CASSPQSIQYF
TRBV7-2	TRBJ1-2	CASSLIGGGALLDGYTF
TRBV4-3	TRBJ2-1	CASSQSQLDPNEQFF
TRBV4-3	TRBJ1-6	CASSPQGGELSPLHF
TRBV6-5	TRBJ2-7	CASSSQGQGGYEQYF
TRBV12-3/TRBV12-4	TRBJ2-7	CASNKQPGRIEEQYF
TRBV27	TRBJ2-3	CASSPVILAGDRDTQYF
TRBV20-1	TRBJ1-1	CSARKGSWAGDTEAFF
TRBV5-1	TRBJ2-3	CASGWTGGPDTQYF
TRBV7-2	TRBJ2-5	CASSQKQGSGTQYF
TRBV6-5	TRBJ2-3	CASSYLGASTDTQYF
TRBV3-1	TRBJ2-3	CASSQGPSASQGTDTQYF
TRBV19	TRBJ1-2	CASSRTGRGGYTF
TRBV5-6	TRBJ2-5	CASSTGPGGETQYF
TRBV15	TRBJ2-3	CATSQGGLGRTDTQYF
TRBV12-3/TRBV12-4	TRBJ1-5	CASSRNRKTNSNQPQHF
TRBV5-1	TRBJ2-5	CASSLRSGGASKETQYF
TRBV20-1	TRBJ2-5	CSARVSRETQYF
TRBV25-1	TRBJ2-1	CASSESESSYNEQFF
TRBV7-8	TRBJ1-1	CASSADPLMGTFGTEAFF
TRBV11-2	TRBJ2-3	CASSSPYGLSTDTQYF
TRBV7-9	TRBJ1-1	CASSLSPEAFF
TRBV19	TRBJ2-1	CASSIDRRTSGYNEQFF
TRBV9	TRBJ2-7	CASSVRSSVPGYEQYF
TRBV7-9	TRBJ2-1	CASSLISGGANEQFF
TRBV7-2	TRBJ2-1	CASSFRAGSNEQFF
TRBV6-2/TRBV6-3	TRBJ2-2	CASSYSRQENTGELFF
TRBV20-1	TRBJ2-3	CSAPLADSSTDTQYF
TRBV29-1	TRBJ1-2	CSVTGGSNYGYTF
TRBV13	TRBJ2-7	CASSLGSGTGNYEQYF
TRBV6-5	TRBJ2-7	CASSYSRGYEQYF
TRBV4-3	TRBJ2-3	CASSQGTGGTDTQYF
TRBV9	TRBJ1-6	CASSDRSSYNSPLHF